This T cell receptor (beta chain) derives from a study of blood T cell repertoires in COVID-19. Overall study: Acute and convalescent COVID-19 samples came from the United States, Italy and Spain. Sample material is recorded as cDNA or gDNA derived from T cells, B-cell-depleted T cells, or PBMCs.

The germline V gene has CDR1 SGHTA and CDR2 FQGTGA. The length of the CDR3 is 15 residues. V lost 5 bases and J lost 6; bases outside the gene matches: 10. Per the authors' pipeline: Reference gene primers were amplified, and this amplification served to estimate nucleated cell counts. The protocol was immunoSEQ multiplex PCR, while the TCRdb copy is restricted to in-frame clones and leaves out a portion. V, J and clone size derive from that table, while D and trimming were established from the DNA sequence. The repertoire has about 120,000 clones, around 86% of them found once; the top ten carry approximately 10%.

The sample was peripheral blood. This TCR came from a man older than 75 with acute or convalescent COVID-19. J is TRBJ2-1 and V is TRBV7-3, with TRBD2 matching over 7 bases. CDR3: CASSLSSGLGNEQFF. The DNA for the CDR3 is TGTGCCAGCAGCCTCAGTAGCGGGCTGGGCAATGAGCAGTTCTTC. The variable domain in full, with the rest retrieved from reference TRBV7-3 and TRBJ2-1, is GAGVSQTPSNKVTEKGKYVELRCDPISGHTALYWYRQSLGQGPEFLIYFQGTGAADDSGLPNDRFFAVRPEGSVSTLKIQRTERGDSAVYLCASSLSSGLGNEQFFGPGTRLTVL.